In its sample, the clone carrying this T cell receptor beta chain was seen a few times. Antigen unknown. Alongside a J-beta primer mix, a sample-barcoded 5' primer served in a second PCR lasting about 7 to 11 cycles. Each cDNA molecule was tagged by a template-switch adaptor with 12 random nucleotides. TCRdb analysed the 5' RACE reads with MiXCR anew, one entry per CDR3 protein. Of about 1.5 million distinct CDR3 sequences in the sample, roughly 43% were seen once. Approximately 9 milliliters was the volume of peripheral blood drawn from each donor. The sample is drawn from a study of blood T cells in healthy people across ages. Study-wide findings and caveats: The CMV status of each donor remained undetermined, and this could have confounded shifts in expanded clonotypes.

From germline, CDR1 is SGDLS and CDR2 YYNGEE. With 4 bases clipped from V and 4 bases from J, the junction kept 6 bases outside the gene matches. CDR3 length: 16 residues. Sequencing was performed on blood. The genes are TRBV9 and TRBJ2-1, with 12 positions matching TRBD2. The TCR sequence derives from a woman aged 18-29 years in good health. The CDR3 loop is CASSPSGGAEYNEQFF. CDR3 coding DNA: TGTGCCAGCAGCCCTAGCGGGGGGGCCGAGTACAATGAGCAGTTCTTC.